Each of the 4 T cell receptor beta chains below was sequenced from the same sample in a study of cytomegalovirus exposure and HLA in healthy donors (dated 2017 in TCRdb). To prepare the library, the immunoSEQ multiplex PCR assay was applied. The multiplex PCR relied on a mix of 60 forward primers for TCR Vbeta segments and 13 reverse primers for TCR Jbeta segments. In TCRdb, the immuneACCESS table is reduced to in-frame sequences with V and J assigned. These tables do not hold every clone; where another copy was compared, an unresolved V gene accounts for under half, and the others remain unexplained. The sample table contains some 190,000 clones; only one count was recorded for roughly 75% of them. Approximately 2.1% of the sample goes to the ten largest clones. The specimen was PBMCs. The source is a woman aged 25 to 39 in good health and CMV-seronegative.

The chain is built from TRBV2 and TRBJ1-3; 8 bases are shared with TRBD1. The CDR3 is made up of 16 amino acids. The V segment lost 7 bases and the J segment 0 bases; nucleotides outside the gene matches: 8. Germline V gene sequence: CDR1 SNHLY, CDR2 FYNNEI. The CDR3 DNA follows: TGTGCCAGCAACATGAAAGGACAGGGCTCTGGAAACACCATATATTTT. It codes for CASNMKGQGSGNTIYF. Drawing the rest from reference TRBV2 and TRBJ1-3, the complete variable domain is EPEVTQTPSHQVTQMGQEVILRCVPISNHLYFYWYRQILGQKVEFLVSFYNNEISEKSEIFDDQFSVERPDGSNFTLKIRSTKLEDSAMYFCASNMKGQGSGNTIYFGEGSWLTVV.

The chain is built from TRBV5-4 and TRBJ1-1; D remains ambiguous. Germline CDR1 reads SGHNT; CDR2 reads YYREEE (reference sequence). Deletions cut 4 bases from V and 1 base from J, with 11 bases between. CDR3 length: 14 residues. The CDR3 DNA reads as TGTGCCAGCAGCGCCCGGGAGACGAACACTGAAGCTTTCTTT. Translating it yields CASSARETNTEAFF.

J is TRBJ2-7 and V is TRBV7-8; D remains unclear. Germline V gene lookup returns CDR1 SGHVS and CDR2 FQNEAQ. Trimming left V 3 bases short and J 3 bases short, with 9 bases between. The CDR3 loop spans 13 amino acids. The CDR3 nucleotides are TGTGCCAGCAGCTTCGGTCGTGGCTACGAGCAGTACTTC. Amino acid sequence: CASSFGRGYEQYF. Full variable domain (missing parts from reference TRBV7-8 and TRBJ2-7): GAGVSQSPRYKVAKRGQDVALRCDPISGHVSLFWYQQALGQGPEFLTYFQNEAQLDKSGLPSDRFFAERPEGSVSTLKIQRTQQEDSAVYLCASSFGRGYEQYFGPGTRLTVT.

V and J are TRBV14 and TRBJ1-2; a possible D gene is TRBD1 (5 bases). The V and J ends lost 2 bases and 4 bases respectively, with 11 bases between them. Germline V gene sequence: CDR1 SGHDN, CDR2 FVKESK. The CDR3 consists of 14 residues. The CDR3 is CASSQTGAGYGYTF. Written as DNA, the CDR3 is TGTGCCAGCAGCCAAACAGGAGCGGGCTATGGCTACACCTTC.